This T cell receptor (beta chain) stems from a study of T cells in Graves' hyperthyroidism and ophthalmopathy. Study conclusions and caveats: Most clonotypes that expanded in the thyroid above 0.001 also showed up in blood.

RNA transcripts served as the template for amplifying TCR beta CDR3 regions. An initial round of RT-PCR targeting the TCR CDR3 relied on the HTBI primer set. A single record per CDR3 protein comes from TCRdb applying MiXCR to the multiplex PCR reads. The data contain about 350,000 distinct CDR3 sequences, 11% to 15% of them seen just once; the ten biggest clones take up around 24%. There are a few counts of this clonotype. What it recognizes is unknown. This CDR3 has 14 residues. Germline lookup yields CDR1 SGHRS and CDR2 YFSETQ. The V end was cut by 4 bases, the J end by 7 bases, with 17 bases between.

Sequences were obtained from blood. The chain employs TRBV5-1 and TRBJ1-2, with D possibly TRBD1 on 5 matching bases. The receptor was derived from a woman aged 25 to 39 with Graves' hyperthyroidism. This CDR3 is CASSPTERGSGYTF. The CDR3 DNA reads as TGCGCCAGCAGCCCTACGGAGAGGGGTTCTGGCTACACCTTC. Full variable domain (outside the CDR3, taken from reference TRBV5-1 and TRBJ1-2): KAGVTQTPRYLIKTRGQQVTLSCSPISGHRSVSWYQQTPGQGLQFLFEYFSETQRNKGNFPGRFSGRQFSNSRSEMNVSTLELGDSALYLCASSPTERGSGYTFGSGTRLTVV.